This TCR beta chain was documented in a study of cytomegalovirus exposure and HLA in healthy donors. Overall study context: Early released data comprised tens of millions of unique TCRs from HLA-typed donors.

Study observations and caveats: Reports described diagnosis of cytomegalovirus status by the classifier as highly specific and sensitive. TCR beta sequences reportedly predicted the HLA-A and HLA-B alleles of most subjects accurately. Further analysis was carried out later, and it showed several of the most significant clusters appearing linked to common viral pathogens.

In the PCR, 60 Vbeta and 13 Jbeta primers were used. TCRdb's table, derived via immunoSEQ multiplex PCR, lists solely in-frame clones and lacks some. The sample lists about 140,000 clones, over 60% seen once, with 4.5% to 6% in the top ten. A note on this clone: Its target is not known.

The CDR3 runs 14 residues. After removal of 6 bases from V and 6 bases from J, the junction contained 8 bases not matched to a gene. The germline CDR1 and CDR2 sequences are MNHNS and SASEGT. This receptor was taken from a woman aged 50 to 60 in good health and CMV-seronegative. Material: PBMCs. The chain carries TRBV6-1 and TRBJ2-7; TRBD1 aligns across 10 bases. The CDR3 nucleotides are TGTGCCAGCAGACCCGACAGGGGGCGAGGCGAGCAGTACTTC. Its protein is CASRPDRGRGEQYF.